This T cell receptor beta chain was observed in a study of T cells in Graves' hyperthyroidism and ophthalmopathy. RNA transcripts served as the template for amplifying TCR beta CDR3 regions. First-round RT-PCR of the TCR CDR3 relied on the HTBI primer set. From the multiplex PCR reads, TCRdb called clonotypes with MiXCR, one entry per CDR3 protein. This table holds fewer than 400,000 distinct CDR3 sequences, about 14% found once. Clinical symptoms, serum thyroxine and TRAb, thyroid ultrasound and orbital computed tomography were used for the diagnoses. Extraction of PBMCs used about 9.2 ml of fresh peripheral blood. V lost 8 bases and J lost 4, with 20 bases in between. This CDR3 contains 15 residues. Germline lookup yields CDR1 SNHLY and CDR2 FYNNEI. This clonotype was picked up a small number of times.

Sequenced: blood. The chain carries TRBV2 and TRBJ2-5; possibly TRBD2 for D (6 bases). The origin of this receptor is a man between 45 and 60 years old with Graves' ophthalmopathy. The CDR3 is CASLKRAGGGETQYF. The CDR3 DNA reads as TGTGCCAGCTTGAAGCGGGCCGGGGGAGGAGAGACCCAGTACTTC.